This TCR beta chain was identified during a study of B cell selection in AIRE deficiency. Study conclusions and caveats: Of some 4,000 shared Treg TCRbeta sequences, roughly 32% were healthy-donor-only and around 9.5% patient-only. Approximately 29% of healthy-shared Treg TCRbeta sequences appeared in patient Tconv cells. Shorter CDR3s marked shared Treg sequences, biased toward few non-templated insertions.

In the study's own analysis: Pooled Tregs gave roughly 62,000 patient and about 100,000 donor TCRbeta sequences. Libraries were prepared by immunoSEQ multiplex PCR; TCRdb keeps only in-frame clonotypes and omits some of them. From that table come the V and J calls and clone size; the DNA was used to work out D and trimming. The top ten hold roughly 2.1% of the sample, which has tens of thousands of clones, over 90% seen once. The regulatory T cell sort gate was CD4+CD25hiCD127low/negative. In the case of this clone: Its antigen is unidentified.

The CDR3 loop spans 12 amino acids. Germline CDR1 is MDHEN and CDR2 is SYDVKM. The ends were cut back, 3 bases at V and 13 bases at J, with 13 bases in the middle. The TCR was taken from a human donor with AIRE deficiency. The sample taken for sequencing was Tregs sorted from PBMCs. V and J are TRBV28 and TRBJ2-1; unclear D gene. CDR3 sequence (DNA): TGTGCCAGCAGTTTGGACCGAGCACCCCAGTTCTTC. Its translation is CASSLDRAPQFF.